This T cell receptor beta chain was recorded in a study of blood T cell repertoires in COVID-19. Source study methods: It was from reference gene primer amplification that nucleated cell counts were estimated. Measured with immunoSEQ multiplex PCR; TCRdb has only the in-frame clones, and not every one. That table supplies the V and J calls and clone size; D and trimming were determined from the DNA. The sample contains some 260,000 clones, 88% of which appear only once. Per germline, CDR1 MNHEY and CDR2 SVGAGI. The CDR3 covers 14 residues. V dropped 8 bases and J dropped 1; count of bases not matched to a gene: 6.

What was sequenced was peripheral blood. This clonotype originated in a woman aged 25 to 39 with acute or convalescent COVID-19. V is TRBV6-5 and J is TRBJ2-7; 9 bases line up with TRBD1. The CDR3 region is CASRATGGSYEQYF. CDR3 in DNA: TGTGCCAGCCGAGCGACAGGGGGGTCCTACGAGCAGTACTTC.